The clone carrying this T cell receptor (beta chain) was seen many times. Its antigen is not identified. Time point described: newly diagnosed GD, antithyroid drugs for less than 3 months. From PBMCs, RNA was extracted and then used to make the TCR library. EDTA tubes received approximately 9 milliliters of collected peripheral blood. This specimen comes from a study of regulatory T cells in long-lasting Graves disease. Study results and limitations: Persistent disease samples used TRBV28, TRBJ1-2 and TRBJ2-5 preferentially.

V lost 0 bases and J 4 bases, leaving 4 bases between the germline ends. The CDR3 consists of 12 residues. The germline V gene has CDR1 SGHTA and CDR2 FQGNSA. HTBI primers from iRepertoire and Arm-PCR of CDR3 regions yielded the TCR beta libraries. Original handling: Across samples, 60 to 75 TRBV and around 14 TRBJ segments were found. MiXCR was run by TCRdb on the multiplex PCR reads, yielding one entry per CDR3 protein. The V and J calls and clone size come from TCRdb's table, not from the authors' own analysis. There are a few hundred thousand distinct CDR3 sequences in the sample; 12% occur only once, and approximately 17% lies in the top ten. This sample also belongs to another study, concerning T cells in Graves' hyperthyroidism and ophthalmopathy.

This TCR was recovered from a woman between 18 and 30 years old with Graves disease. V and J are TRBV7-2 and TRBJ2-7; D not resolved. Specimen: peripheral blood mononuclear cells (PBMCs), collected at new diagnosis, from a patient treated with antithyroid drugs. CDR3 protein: CASSLAIYEQYF. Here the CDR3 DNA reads TGTGCCAGCAGCTTAGCGATATACGAGCAGTACTTC.